Following are 16 T cell receptor beta chains from one sample sequenced in a study of blood T cell repertoires in COVID-19. Sequenced by immunoSEQ multiplex PCR; TCRdb stores in-frame clones only, minus some. The sample includes just over 650,000 clones, 85% to 90% of them seen just once. Sequenced: peripheral blood. The receptors were sampled from a woman aged 18 to 35 with acute or convalescent COVID-19.

This clone was found once. V and J are TRBV19 and TRBJ1-1, with 7 bases aligning to TRBD1. The CDR3 sequence is 15 residues long. V was pared by 4 bases and J by 1 base, with 6 bases of the junction left unmatched. Germline V gives CDR1 LNHDA, CDR2 SQIVND (reference sequence). The CDR3 coding sequence is TGTGCCAGTAGTACCCGACAGGGCTGGAACACTGAAGCTTTCTTT. Protein: CASSTRQGWNTEAFF. The full variable domain, completed using reference TRBV19 and TRBJ1-1, is DGGITQSPKYLFRKEGQNVTLSCEQNLNHDAMYWYRQDPGQGLRLIYYSQIVNDFQKGDIAEGYSVSREKKESFPLTVTSAQKNPTAFYLCASSTRQGWNTEAFFGQGTRLTVV.

This chain joins TRBV5-8 and TRBJ1-2; D remains unclear. This CDR3 has 12 residues. The V end lost 4 bases, the J end lost 7 bases, and 11 bases lay between the germline ends. CDR1 SGHTS and CDR2 YDEGEE come from the germline V gene. The CDR3 nucleotides are TGTGCCAGCAGCCTGGGATACAGTGGCTACACCTTC. The encoded protein is CASSLGYSGYTF.

V usage is TRBV7-8 and J usage is TRBJ1-6; 7 bases map to TRBD1. V was pared by 4 bases and J by 8 bases, with 14 bases of the junction left unmatched. The V gene's germline CDR1 is SGHVS and CDR2 FQNEAQ. This CDR3 spans 17 amino acids. This chain's CDR3 is CASSSDAFGQAYSPLHF. CDR3 sequence (DNA): TGTGCCAGCAGCTCGGACGCGTTCGGACAGGCTTATTCACCCCTCCACTTT.

The gene calls are TRBV12-3 or TRBV12-4 and TRBJ1-5; TRBD1 is a possible D gene (6 bases). This CDR3 has 12 amino acids. Trimming shortened V by 5 bases and J by 8 bases, and 10 bases separated the two germline ends. In nucleotides, the CDR3 is TGTGCCAGCAGTCAAGGGGGTAAGCCCCAGCATTTT. Amino acids: CASSQGGKPQHF.

The genes are TRBV7-9 and TRBJ1-4, with a weak D call TRBD1 (5 bases). Trimming pared 3 bases from V and 0 bases from J, leaving 11 bases between. In germline, CDR1 is SEHNR, CDR2 FQNEAQ (reference sequence). The CDR3 runs to 16 residues. The CDR3 loop reads CASSFDSFATNEKLFF. CDR3 DNA: TGTGCCAGCAGCTTCGACAGCTTTGCAACTAATGAAAAACTGTTTTTT.

V usage is TRBV11-2 and J usage is TRBJ1-6; no firm D call. The V gene's germline CDR1 is SGHAT and CDR2 FQNNGV. The CDR3 is made up of 15 amino acids. Trimming took 0 bases from V and 7 from J, leaving 10 bases between them. CDR3 sequence (DNA): TGTGCCAGCAGCTTAGATCGATCAGTCAATTCACCCCTCCACTTT. Amino acid sequence: CASSLDRSVNSPLHF.

This sequence joins TRBV29-1 and TRBJ2-2; D perhaps matches TRBD1 (5 bases). This CDR3 is built from 14 residues. Germline CDR1 is SQVTM and CDR2 is ANQGSEA. The germline V and J ends were trimmed by 5 bases and 5 bases, with 15 bases remaining between them. CDR3 DNA sequence: TGCAGCGTTATCCCCAGGGATGGGACCGGGGAGCTGTTTTTT. Protein sequence: CSVIPRDGTGELFF.

This clone was seen only once. V usage is TRBV7-7 and J usage is TRBJ2-2; tentative D call: TRBD1 (5 bases). V was shortened by 1 base and J by 6 bases, with 15 bases between the two germline ends. Germline-derived CDR1 and CDR2 are SSHAT and FNYEAQ (reference sequence). The CDR3 runs to 16 residues. CDR3 bases: TGTGCCAGCAGCTTAGACAGGTCCCCTAGGGCCGGGGAGCTGTTTTTT. This sequence encodes CASSLDRSPRAGELFF.

The chain employs TRBV6-1 and TRBJ1-1; D is ambiguous. There are 13 residues in the CDR3. CDR1 is MNHNS, CDR2 SASEGT, per germline. Between the trimmed V and J ends, which lost 0 bases and 4 bases, there was a span of 6 bases. The CDR3 DNA is TGTGCCAGCAGTGAAGCGAGGGCCACTGAAGCTTTCTTT. The encoded protein is CASSEARATEAFF.

V gene TRBV6-2 or TRBV6-3 combines with J gene TRBJ2-7; TRBD1 matches at 8 bases. This CDR3 spans 15 amino acids. V shed 2 bases, J shed 3 bases, and the junction held 6 bases outside the gene matches. The germline V gene encodes CDR1 MNHEY and CDR2 SVGEGT. DNA of the CDR3: TGTGCCAGCAGTTACGAGGCAGGGGGCTTCTACGAGCAGTACTTC. Translation gives CASSYEAGGFYEQYF.

This chain joins TRBV7-6 and TRBJ2-1, with a possible D match to TRBD1 (6 bases). Germline V gene lookup returns CDR1 SGHVS and CDR2 FNYEAQ. This CDR3 has 13 residues. Trimming removed 6 bases at V and 4 bases at J, with 10 bases between. The CDR3 here is CASSPGTYNEQFF. The CDR3 nucleotides are TGTGCCAGCAGTCCCGGGACATACAATGAGCAGTTCTTC.

The rearrangement links TRBV5-5 to TRBJ2-2; 8 bases map to TRBD1. Trimming removed 1 base from V and 4 bases from J; junction bases left unmatched: 6. CDR1 SGHKS and CDR2 YYEKEE come from the germline V gene (reference sequence). CDR3 length equals 16 residues. The CDR3 sequence is CASSLRTGRSTGELFF. The CDR3, as DNA: TGTGCCAGCAGCTTGAGGACAGGGAGGTCCACCGGGGAGCTGTTTTTT.

J is TRBJ2-2 and V is TRBV6-5, with D perhaps TRBD2 (6 bases). The CDR3 loop spans 14 amino acids. Germline CDR1 is MNHEY and CDR2 is SVGAGI. In DNA, the CDR3 is TGTGCTACCCACCGGGCCGGGAGTGGCGGGGAGCTGTTTTTT. Protein product: CATHRAGSGGELFF.

The chain uses TRBV5-1 and TRBJ1-1; D call uncertain. The germline V and J ends were trimmed by 6 bases and 4 bases, with 16 bases remaining between them. Per germline, CDR1 SGHRS and CDR2 YFSETQ. The CDR3 totals 14 residues. The CDR3 DNA is TGCGCCAGCACCCCGTCCTCCTTCGGCACTGAAGCTTTCTTT. It is translated as CASTPSSFGTEAFF.

This chain links TRBV3-1 (or the pseudogene TRBV3-2) with TRBJ2-3; D is unclear. Per the germline V gene, CDR1 is LGHDT and CDR2 is YNNKEL (reference sequence). There are 18 residues in the CDR3. V dropped 0 bases and J dropped 3 bases, with 19 bases sitting between them. DNA for the CDR3: TGTGCCAGCAGCCAAGACCCCGCCGCCAGGCCTTCGACAGATACGCAGTATTTT. Its protein product is CASSQDPAARPSTDTQYF.

The genes are TRBV20-1 and TRBJ1-2; D is perhaps TRBD1 (5 bases). This CDR3 is built from 8 residues. The V end lost 3 bases, the J end lost 14 bases, and 7 bases lay between the germline ends. The germline CDR1 and CDR2 sequences are DFQATT and SNEGSKA (reference sequence). The CDR3 spells CSASTGTF. The CDR3 DNA reads TGCAGTGCTAGCACAGGAACCTTC.